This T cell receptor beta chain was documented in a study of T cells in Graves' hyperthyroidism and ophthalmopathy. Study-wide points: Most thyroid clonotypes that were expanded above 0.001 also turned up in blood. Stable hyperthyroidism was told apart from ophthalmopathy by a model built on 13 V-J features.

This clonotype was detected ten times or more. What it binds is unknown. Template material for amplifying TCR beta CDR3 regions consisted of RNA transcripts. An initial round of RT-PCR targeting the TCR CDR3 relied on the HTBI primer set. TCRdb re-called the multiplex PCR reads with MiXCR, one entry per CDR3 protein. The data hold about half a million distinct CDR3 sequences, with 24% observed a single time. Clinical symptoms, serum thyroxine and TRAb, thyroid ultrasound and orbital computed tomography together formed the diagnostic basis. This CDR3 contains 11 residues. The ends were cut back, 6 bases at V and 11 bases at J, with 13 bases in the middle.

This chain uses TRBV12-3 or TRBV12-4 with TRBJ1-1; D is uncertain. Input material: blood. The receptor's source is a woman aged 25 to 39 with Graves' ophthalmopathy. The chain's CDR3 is CASSLRGDAFF. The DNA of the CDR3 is TGTGCCAGCAGCTTACGTGGGGATGCTTTCTTT.